One and the same sample provided the 21 T cell receptor beta chains below, sequenced in a study of OX40 agonist ivuxolimab in advanced cancers. Sequencing used immunoSEQ multiplex PCR; TCRdb keeps in-frame clones, though not all of them. This sample has about 43,000 clones, with about 87% found just once. The specimen was CD4+ or CD8+ T cells sorted from blood, collected in a trial of the OX40 agonist ivuxolimab. The receptor source for this set is an adult with an advanced solid tumor such as melanoma, head and neck, liver or kidney cancer.

The chain couples TRBV29-1 to TRBJ2-1, with D perhaps matching TRBD2 (5 bases). Germline V CDR1 and CDR2: SQVTM, ANQGSEA. This CDR3 contains 15 residues. V was clipped by 3 bases and J by 7 bases, with 19 bases between them. In DNA form, the CDR3 reads TGCAGCGTTGACGTAGGCGGGCGACCTGGGAATGAGCAGTTCTTC. Translating it yields CSVDVGGRPGNEQFF.

This sequence joins TRBV5-4 and TRBJ1-1, with D maybe TRBD1 (5 bases). This CDR3 region has 15 residues. Trimming pared 7 bases from V and 4 bases from J, leaving 20 bases between. CDR1 is SGHNT, CDR2 YYREEE, per germline (reference sequence). CDR3 bases: TGTGCCAGCCAGGAAGTTGTTAGCAGGGCCACTGAAGCTTTCTTT. This codes for CASQEVVSRATEAFF.

The chain joins TRBV10-3 to TRBJ2-7; perhaps TRBD1 as D (6 bases). Trimming took off 11 bases at V and 5 bases at J, with 22 bases between the two ends. CDR1 ENHRY and CDR2 SYGVKD come from the germline V gene. The CDR3 contains 14 residues. The CDR3 bases are TGTGCCGCGAGTGGGACATCCGGCTTTGACGAGCAGTACTTC. It translates to CAASGTSGFDEQYF.

The chain links TRBV28 to TRBJ1-4; D might be TRBD1 (5 bases). CDR3 length equals 16 residues. From germline, CDR1 is MDHEN and CDR2 SYDVKM. Trimming took off 4 bases at V and 6 bases at J, with 18 bases between the two ends. The CDR3, as DNA: TGTGCCAGCAGTTCGCCCCGGGACGCCTACGATGAAAAACTGTTTTTT. Its protein is CASSSPRDAYDEKLFF.

The CDR3 DNA reads TGTGCCAGCAGTCCTTGGACAGGGAGGTACACTGAAGCTTTCTTT. It translates to CASSPWTGRYTEAFF. The rearrangement links TRBV27 to TRBJ1-1; 8 bases are shared with TRBD1. The V gene end was trimmed by 5 bases and the J gene end by 3 bases; junction bases not matched to a gene: 8. The CDR3 spans 15 residues. Germline values: CDR1 MNHEY, CDR2 SMNVEV (reference sequence).

The chain recombines TRBV4-1 with TRBJ1-5; perhaps TRBD1 as D (5 bases). The germline gives CDR1 MGHRA, CDR2 YSYEKL. The V end lost 5 bases, the J end lost 2 bases, and 13 bases lay between the germline ends. The CDR3 has 15 amino acids. CDR3 nucleotide sequence: TGCGCCAGCAGCAGCCGGGACCTGGGCAATCAGCCCCAGCATTTT. It translates to CASSSRDLGNQPQHF.

The rearrangement joins TRBV4-1 to TRBJ1-1; D possibly corresponds to TRBD1 (5 bases). Trimming took 4 bases from V and 1 from J, leaving 10 bases between them. CDR1 and CDR2 from the germline V gene are MGHRA and YSYEKL. The CDR3 contains 14 residues. The CDR3 DNA is TGCGCCAGCAGCCGCGGGACTGCGAACACTGAAGCTTTCTTT. It is translated as CASSRGTANTEAFF.

The chain recombines TRBV5-4 with TRBJ2-5, with no clear D. CDR3 length: 12 residues. Trimming stripped 1 base from V and 5 bases from J, with 6 bases between. Germline CDR1 SGHNT, CDR2 YYREEE (reference sequence). This chain's CDR3 is CASSLNWETQYF. The DNA of the CDR3 is TGTGCCAGCAGCTTGAATTGGGAGACCCAGTACTTC.

The V and J genes are TRBV7-9 and TRBJ2-7, with a weak D call TRBD1 (6 bases). CDR1 and CDR2 (germline): SEHNR, FQNEAQ (reference sequence). Trimming took off 6 bases at V and 5 bases at J, with 17 bases between the two ends. CDR3 size: 14 residues. The CDR3 protein is CASSPDSNHHEQYF. The CDR3 nucleotides read TGTGCCAGCAGTCCGGACAGTAATCACCACGAGCAGTACTTC. The variable domain in full, with the rest retrieved from reference TRBV7-9 and TRBJ2-7, is DTGVSQNPRHKITKRGQNVTFRCDPISEHNRLYWYRQTLGQGPEFLTYFQNEAQLEKSRLLSDRFSAERPKGSFSTLEIQRTEQGDSAMYLCASSPDSNHHEQYFGPGTRLTVT.

The chain links TRBV4-3 to TRBJ2-5, with D possibly being TRBD1 (5 bases). The CDR3 spans 16 residues. Germline values: CDR1 LGHNA, CDR2 YSLEER. Trimming removed 0 bases from V and 3 bases from J, with 14 bases in between. CDR3 sequence reads: CASSQDGRTSKETQYF. The CDR3 bases are TGCGCCAGCAGCCAAGATGGGCGGACATCTAAAGAGACCCAGTACTTC.

The chain recombines TRBV6-5 with TRBJ1-2, with 7 bases fitting TRBD1. The V segment lost 7 bases and the J segment 5 bases; nucleotides outside the gene matches: 7. Germline lookup yields CDR1 MNHEY and CDR2 SVGAGI. The CDR3 consists of 13 residues. In DNA form, the CDR3 reads TGTGCCAGCACCAGAGGGGGCAGTTATGGCTACACCTTC. It is translated as CASTRGGSYGYTF.

The count of this clone is one. The V and J genes are TRBV7-9 and TRBJ2-7; tentative D call: TRBD1 (5 bases). The CDR3 consists of 15 residues. CDR1 is SEHNR and CDR2 is FQNEAQ in the germline V gene (reference sequence). Trimming removed 5 bases from V and 2 bases from J, with 16 bases in between. The chain's CDR3 is CASSPITGIPYEQYF. The CDR3 DNA follows: TGTGCCAGCAGCCCAATCACAGGTATCCCCTACGAGCAGTACTTC.

Details on this clone: The junction does not match germline at one end; this may be a read error. The chain links TRBV5-1 to TRBJ1-1; the D gene is possibly TRBD1 (6 bases). Germline loops: CDR1 SGHRS, CDR2 YFSETQ. This CDR3 region has 14 residues. The CDR3 coding sequence is TGCGCCAGCAGCTTGTCGGGGGGCCACACCGAAGCTTTCTTT. Amino acid sequence: CASSLSGGHTEAFF.

The V call is TRBV27, the J call TRBJ2-2; the D gene is possibly TRBD2 (5 bases). The germline V and J ends were trimmed by 8 bases and 5 bases, with 12 bases remaining between them. This CDR3 contains 13 residues. Per the germline V gene, CDR1 is MNHEY and CDR2 is SMNVEV (reference sequence). The CDR3 is CASCYGKTGELFF. The CDR3 nucleotides read TGTGCCAGCTGCTACGGGAAAACCGGGGAGCTGTTTTTT.

This clone was seen only once. CDR3: CAISDGTVSNQPQHF. In nucleotides, the CDR3 is TGTGCCATCAGCGACGGGACAGTTAGCAATCAGCCCCAGCATTTT. The genes are TRBV10-3 and TRBJ1-5, with TRBD1 identical over 7 bases. This CDR3 is 15 amino acids long. The V gene end was trimmed by 6 bases and the J gene end by 0 bases; junction bases not matched to a gene: 5. Germline CDR1 and CDR2: ENHRY and SYGVKD.

The chain uses TRBV13 and TRBJ1-4; D not certain. The CDR3 is 11 residues long. Between the trimmed V and J ends, which lost 1 base and 8 bases, there was a span of 2 bases. Germline CDR1 is PRHDT and CDR2 is FYEKMQ (reference sequence). The CDR3 sequence: CASSLDEKLFF. For the CDR3, the DNA is TGTGCCAGCAGCTTAGACGAAAAACTGTTTTTT.

The V call is TRBV4-3, the J call TRBJ2-5; no clear D. The CDR3 sequence is 15 residues long. Trimming removed 0 bases from V and 5 bases from J, with 13 bases in between. Germline values: CDR1 LGHNA, CDR2 YSLEER. The CDR3 is CASSQDLGVGETQYF. The CDR3 region has the DNA TGCGCCAGCAGCCAAGATTTGGGTGTAGGGGAGACCCAGTACTTC.

V usage is TRBV6-5 and J usage is TRBJ2-1; unclear D gene. Trimming took 2 bases from V and 1 from J, leaving 9 bases between them. The CDR3 contains 15 residues. CDR1 is MNHEY, CDR2 SVGAGI, per germline. CDR3 nucleotides: TGTGCCAGCAGTTACAATACGGGTTCCTACAATGAGCAGTTCTTC. It yields the protein CASSYNTGSYNEQFF.

The chain uses TRBV7-2 and TRBJ1-1; no definite D call. The CDR3 loop spans 13 amino acids. V dropped 1 base and J dropped 5 bases, with 8 bases sitting between them. Germline loops: CDR1 SGHTA, CDR2 FQGNSA. The CDR3 protein is CASSLGGFTEAFF. In nucleotides, the CDR3 is TGTGCCAGCAGCTTAGGGGGTTTTACTGAAGCTTTCTTT.

The chain links TRBV2 to TRBJ2-3, with 7 bases identical to TRBD2. J lost 0 bases, V lost 4 bases, and 7 bases had no gene match. The CDR3 consists of 16 residues. Per germline, CDR1 SNHLY and CDR2 FYNNEI. CDR3 amino acids: CASSAGTTFSTDTQYF. The CDR3 DNA reads as TGTGCCAGCAGTGCCGGGACTACGTTTAGCACAGATACGCAGTATTTT.

Only a few counts were recorded for this clone. The chain couples TRBV2 to TRBJ2-7; D remains unclear. From germline, CDR1 is SNHLY and CDR2 FYNNEI. Deletions cut 7 bases from V and 0 bases from J, with 13 bases between. The CDR3 has 14 amino acids. CDR3 in DNA: TGTGCCAGCAATCCGGCCTCCAGCTCCTACGAGCAGTACTTC. It codes for CASNPASSSYEQYF.